Sequencing of this T cell receptor beta chain was carried out in a study of vaccination and CD4 T cells after COVID-19. Study-wide background: Two doses of either BNT162b2 or mRNA-1273 vaccine were given to participants. Samples were taken after vaccination, a median of around 67 days after dose two, with a range of 14 to 241.

The time point here: late sampling 161 to 241 days after vaccination in a few convalescent patients. This clonotype was counted a few times. Its antigen is currently unknown. TCRdb passed the PCR reads through MiXCR, listing each CDR3 protein once. The table has 31,000 or so distinct CDR3 sequences, around 49% seen once; the top ten hold about 6%. Germline CDR1 and CDR2: DFQATT and SNEGSKA (reference sequence). This CDR3 is 16 amino acids long. V lost 0 bases and J 6 bases, leaving 19 bases between the germline ends. General study points: There was no significant change from approximately 21 to 38 median reactive clonotypes.

Source: CD4+ T cells from blood, taken about 7 months after SARS-CoV-2 vaccination. The origin of this receptor is a human donor who had recovered from COVID-19. This rearrangement joins TRBV20-1 to TRBJ2-3; D may correspond to TRBD1 or TRBD2 (5 bases each). CDR3 sequence reads: CSARDVGGELGDTQYF. The CDR3, as DNA: TGCAGTGCTAGAGATGTTGGGGGAGAGCTGGGGGATACGCAGTATTTT.